This TCR beta chain emerged from a study of T-cell memory formation after mild COVID-19. Overall study context: TCR clusters were largely donor specific.

About this clonotype: Its target is not known.

The 5'RACE method, run with constant-segment primers, produced TCR alpha and TCR beta cDNA libraries (carrying sample barcodes and UMIs). TCRdb processed the 5' RACE reads anew with MiXCR; each CDR3 protein has one entry. The sample shows about 200,000 distinct CDR3 sequences, 9.5% of them seen only once. The CDR3 spans 17 residues. Between the trimmed V and J ends, which lost 5 bases and 5 bases, there was a span of 23 bases. CDR1 is LGHNT and CDR2 is FRNRAP in the germline V gene. Findings of the study overall: While clones contracting from day 15 to 85 were balanced between CD4 and CD8, later expanders leaned CD4+.

The receptor's source is a man between 18 and 35 years old who had mild COVID-19 (a few samples of this study predate the infection). Cell type and time point are not known. This chain connects TRBV12-5 to TRBJ2-3; no definite D call. Specimen: PBMCs or a T cell subset sorted from them (not recorded which). In DNA form, the CDR3 reads TGTGCTAGTGGTAAGGGTTACGACGGGCTTAGTGGAGATACGCAGTATTTT. Translating gives CASGKGYDGLSGDTQYF.